Each of the 25 T cell receptor beta chains below was sequenced from the same sample in a study of blood T cell repertoires in COVID-19 (dated by TCRdb to between 2020 and 2021). Libraries came from the immunoSEQ multiplex PCR assay. TCRdb carries this immuneACCESS record with in-frame sequences only. Its versions omit some clonotypes, under half of them owing to an unresolved V gene in the studies checked, with the rest unexplained. Within this sample are about 480,000 clones, with 85% to 90% of them counted one time only. The top ten hold about 1.7% of the sample. The sequenced sample was PBMCs or T cells enriched from blood (not recorded which). These receptors came from a woman between 35 and 50 years old who had recovered from COVID-19.

This rearrangement joins TRBV19 to TRBJ2-5; 11 bases are shared with TRBD2. The CDR3 length is 20 residues. V trimming: 5 bases; J trimming: 5 bases; junction bases outside the gene matches: 22. Germline assignment: CDR1 LNHDA and CDR2 SQIVND (reference sequence). The CDR3 is CASSPLTSGSKVYTRETQYF. The CDR3 DNA sequence: TGTGCCAGTAGTCCCTTAACTAGCGGGAGCAAAGTTTACACTAGGGAGACCCAGTACTTC.

This clone was seen just once. V gene TRBV7-9 combines with J gene TRBJ2-5, with 11 positions matching TRBD2. From germline, CDR1 is SEHNR and CDR2 FQNEAQ (reference sequence). CDR3 length: 16 amino acids. Trimming removed 6 bases from V and 4 bases from J; junction bases left unmatched: 10. The CDR3 nucleotides are TGTGCCAGCAGTCATCGACTAGCGGGATCTCGAGAGACCCAGTACTTC. Encoded protein: CASSHRLAGSRETQYF.

This clone was recorded once. This chain joins TRBV5-4 and TRBJ1-4; 7 bases are a match to TRBD1. This CDR3 has 15 residues. Germline CDR1 is SGHNT and CDR2 is YYREEE (reference sequence). V gave up 5 bases and J gave up 0 bases; unmatched junction bases: 4. The CDR3 DNA reads TGTGCCAGCAGTCGACAGGGCACAACTAATGAAAAACTGTTTTTT. This gives the protein CASSRQGTTNEKLFF. The full variable domain, in which reference TRBV5-4 and TRBJ1-4 provide the parts outside the CDR3, is ETGVTQSPTHLIKTRGQQVTLRCSSQSGHNTVSWYQQALGQGPQFIFQYYREEENGRGNFPPRFSGLQFPNYSSELNVNALELDDSALYLCASSRQGTTNEKLFFGSGTQLSVL.

V is TRBV2 and J is TRBJ1-4; 8 bases match TRBD1. Germline CDR1 is SNHLY and CDR2 is FYNNEI. The CDR3 length is 14 residues. Trimming cost V 6 bases and J 8 bases; bases outside gene matches: 8. In nucleotides, the CDR3 is TGTGCCAGCAGCTTAGGACAGGGTTTCGAAAAACTGTTTTTT. This encodes CASSLGQGFEKLFF.

The V call is TRBV13, the J call TRBJ2-7, with 10 positions matching TRBD2. The CDR3 runs to 16 residues. Trimming cost V 1 base and J 4 bases; bases outside gene matches: 7. The germline CDR1 and CDR2 sequences are PRHDT and FYEKMQ (reference sequence). CDR3 sequence (DNA): TGTGCCAGCAGCTTAGAGGCTAGCGGGAGAGGGTACGAGCAGTACTTC. Its translation: CASSLEASGRGYEQYF.

This chain connects TRBV27 to TRBJ1-5; 10 bases agree with TRBD1. Germline V gene lookup returns CDR1 MNHEY and CDR2 SMNVEV (reference sequence). CDR3 size: 15 residues. The J segment lost 7 bases and the V segment lost 3 bases, leaving 6 bases of the junction unmatched. CDR3 coding DNA: TGTGCCAGCAGTTTGACAGGGGGCGGGGGGCAGCCCCAGCATTTT. Amino acids: CASSLTGGGGQPQHF.

The gene calls are TRBV5-5 and TRBJ2-7, with TRBD1 matching 7 bases. The J segment lost 2 bases and the V segment lost 3 bases, leaving 5 bases of the junction unmatched. The CDR3 runs 14 residues. The germline V gene encodes CDR1 SGHKS and CDR2 YYEKEE (reference sequence). The CDR3 nucleotides are TGTGCCAGCAGCTATCGGACAGGTGCCTACGAGCAGTACTTC. Amino acid sequence: CASSYRTGAYEQYF.

The V and J genes are TRBV5-1 and TRBJ1-1; TRBD1 might be the D (6 bases). The CDR3 spans 15 residues. V was trimmed by 4 bases and J by 3 bases, leaving 16 bases between them. The germline CDR1 and CDR2 sequences are SGHRS and YFSETQ. CDR3 DNA: TGCGCCAGCAGCCTTTTGACAGGCCACTACACTGAAGCTTTCTTT. Its translation is CASSLLTGHYTEAFF.

V usage is TRBV11-2 and J usage is TRBJ2-5; 8 bases fit TRBD2. The CDR3 is 16 residues long. CDR1 is SGHAT and CDR2 is FQNNGV in the germline V gene. The trim removed 2 bases at V and 1 base at J, leaving 6 bases unmatched. The CDR3 DNA sequence: TGTGCCAGCAGCTTATGGAGTAGCGGGATCCAAGAGACCCAGTACTTC. It codes for CASSLWSSGIQETQYF. Full variable domain (rest looked up from reference TRBV11-2 and TRBJ2-5): EAGVAQSPRYKIIEKRQSVAFWCNPISGHATLYWYQQILGQGPKLLIQFQNNGVVDDSQLPKDRFSAERLKGVDSTLKIQPAKLEDSAVYLCASSLWSSGIQETQYFGPGTRLLVL.

This clone has only a few counts. This chain joins TRBV10-3 and TRBJ1-5; D is perhaps TRBD1 (6 bases). V shed 2 bases and J shed 1 base, with 12 bases lying between them. Germline V gene sequence: CDR1 ENHRY, CDR2 SYGVKD. This CDR3 is 16 amino acids long. The DNA for the CDR3 is TGTGCCATCAGTGAGCAAGGACAGTTAAGCAATCAGCCCCAGCATTTT. The encoded protein is CAISEQGQLSNQPQHF.

The gene calls are TRBV18 and TRBJ2-5; 10 positions match TRBD2. This CDR3 spans 15 amino acids. The junction had 4 bases not matched to a gene; V was cut back by 3 bases and J by 3 bases. In germline, CDR1 is KGHSH, CDR2 LQKENI. The chain's CDR3 is CASSPLAGVKETQYF. The CDR3 region has the DNA TGTGCCAGCTCACCCCTAGCGGGAGTGAAAGAGACCCAGTACTTC.

V and J are TRBV18 and TRBJ1-1; tentatively, D is TRBD1 (6 bases). The CDR3 covers 13 residues. V was cut by 2 bases and J by 3 bases, with 7 bases left in between. The germline V gene encodes CDR1 KGHSH and CDR2 LQKENI. As DNA, the CDR3 is TGTGCCAGCTCACCAAAGGGGGACACTGAAGCTTTCTTT. Translation: CASSPKGDTEAFF.

The CDR3 bases are TGTGCCAGCAGCTTAATCGGGGGATACAATGAGCAGTTCTTC. It yields the protein CASSLIGGYNEQFF. This sequence joins TRBV7-8 and TRBJ2-1; D is perhaps TRBD2 (6 bases). The germline V and J ends were trimmed by 2 bases and 4 bases, with 9 bases remaining between them. This CDR3 comprises 14 residues. Germline assignment: CDR1 SGHVS and CDR2 FQNEAQ.

V usage is TRBV28 and J usage is TRBJ1-1, with 7 bases identical to TRBD1. The CDR3 is made up of 12 amino acids. CDR1 and CDR2 from the germline V gene are MDHEN and SYDVKM. V shed 2 bases, J shed 9 bases, and the junction held 3 bases outside the gene matches. The CDR3 is CASSLQGQKAFF. The CDR3 DNA is TGTGCCAGCAGTTTACAGGGACAGAAAGCTTTCTTT.

The chain links TRBV27 to TRBJ1-2; a weak D match, TRBD1 (5 bases). The CDR3 extends over 16 amino acids. Germline V CDR1 and CDR2: MNHEY, SMNVEV (reference sequence). Trimming took off 3 bases at V and 7 bases at J, with 21 bases between the two ends. CDR3 sequence reads: CASSLSPGERRGGYTF. The CDR3 DNA is TGTGCCAGCAGTTTGAGCCCAGGAGAAAGGAGGGGTGGCTACACCTTC.

The chain uses TRBV4-2 and TRBJ1-2; D may be TRBD1 (6 bases). V was cut by 0 bases and J by 5 bases, with 13 bases left in between. This CDR3 has 15 residues. CDR1 is LGHNA, CDR2 YNFKEQ, per germline. The CDR3 here is CASSQDEERGYGYTF. DNA for the CDR3: TGTGCCAGCAGCCAAGACGAGGAGAGGGGGTATGGCTACACCTTC.

V gene TRBV27 combines with J gene TRBJ2-5; the match to TRBD2 covers 9 bases. Losses at the gene ends were 2 bases for V and 5 bases for J; bases not matched to a gene: 3. The germline gives CDR1 MNHEY, CDR2 SMNVEV (reference sequence). The length of the CDR3 is 14 residues. The CDR3 DNA reads TGTGCCAGCAGTTTAGCGGGAGGGTCGGAGACCCAGTACTTC. It encodes CASSLAGGSETQYF.

This chain links TRBV6-5 with TRBJ1-1; the match to TRBD1 covers 8 bases. Germline assignment: CDR1 MNHEY and CDR2 SVGAGI. After removal of 5 bases from V and 10 bases from J, the junction contained 6 bases not matched to a gene. The CDR3 totals 12 residues. CDR3 nucleotides: TGTGCCAGCAGTAGGACAGGGTGGGGAGCTTTCTTT. It yields the protein CASSRTGWGAFF.

V and J are TRBV30 and TRBJ1-1; TRBD1 aligns across 8 bases. In germline, CDR1 is GTSNPN, CDR2 SVGIG (reference sequence). The CDR3 extends over 13 amino acids. With V trimmed by 8 bases and J by 4 bases, 9 bases remained unmatched. In nucleotides, the CDR3 is TGTGCCGAAACGGACAGGGAGGGCACTGAAGCTTTCTTT. Its protein is CAETDREGTEAFF.

J is TRBJ2-3 and V is TRBV7-6; 10 bases match TRBD2. After removal of 2 bases from V and 2 bases from J, the junction contained 7 bases not matched to a gene. CDR3 length equals 17 residues. Germline values: CDR1 SGHVS, CDR2 FNYEAQ. The CDR3 loop reads CASSLLSGRADTDTQYF. The CDR3 coding sequence is TGTGCCAGCAGCTTATTGAGCGGGAGGGCCGACACAGATACGCAGTATTTT. The variable domain in full, completed from reference TRBV7-6 and TRBJ2-3, reads GAGVSQSPRYKVTKRGQDVALRCDPISGHVSLYWYRQALGQGPEFLTYFNYEAQQDKSGLPNDRFSAERPEGSISTLTIQRTEQRDSAMYRCASSLLSGRADTDTQYFGPGTRLTVL.

The CDR3 DNA sequence: TGTGCCAGCTCCCCGACAGGTGACCTGGGTGAAAAACTGTTTTTT. Residues: CASSPTGDLGEKLFF. V and J are TRBV28 and TRBJ1-4, with D possibly matching TRBD1 (6 bases). The germline V and J ends were trimmed by 8 bases and 7 bases, with 20 bases remaining between them. The length of the CDR3 is 15 residues. CDR1 and CDR2 (germline): MDHEN, SYDVKM.

V is TRBV7-8 and J is TRBJ1-6; D is undetermined. The germline gives CDR1 SGHVS, CDR2 FQNEAQ. V lost 0 bases to trimming and J lost 0 bases, with 6 bases between them. The CDR3 covers 16 residues. The CDR3 protein is CASSLARGSYNSPLHF. Written as DNA, the CDR3 is TGTGCCAGCAGCTTAGCGCGTGGCTCCTATAATTCACCCCTCCACTTT.

The rearrangement links TRBV4-2 to TRBJ2-1; TRBD2 aligns across 9 bases. Germline CDR1 is LGHNA and CDR2 is YNFKEQ. J was trimmed by 6 bases and V by 4 bases; bases with no gene match: 10. The CDR3 runs 16 residues. CDR3 in amino acids: CASSPEGREGPNEQFF. The CDR3 region has the DNA TGTGCCAGCAGCCCCGAAGGGCGGGAGGGCCCCAATGAGCAGTTCTTC.

This chain connects TRBV18 to TRBJ1-4; 7 bases align to TRBD1. The CDR3 has 16 residues. Losses at the gene ends were 3 bases for V and 8 bases for J; bases not matched to a gene: 12. CDR1 and CDR2 (germline): KGHSH, LQKENI. This CDR3 is CASSPGLGGIEEKLFF. The CDR3 DNA is TGTGCCAGCTCACCTGGATTAGGGGGCATCGAGGAAAAACTGTTTTTT.

The V and J genes are TRBV9 and TRBJ1-2, with D perhaps matching TRBD1 (5 bases). Germline CDR1 SGDLS, CDR2 YYNGEE. CDR3 length equals 15 residues. Trimming shortened V by 6 bases and J by 6 bases, and 21 bases separated the two germline ends. CDR3 sequence (DNA): TGTGCCAGCAAGAAGACAGCCCATTTTTCGCATGGCTACACCTTC. Translated, it gives CASKKTAHFSHGYTF.